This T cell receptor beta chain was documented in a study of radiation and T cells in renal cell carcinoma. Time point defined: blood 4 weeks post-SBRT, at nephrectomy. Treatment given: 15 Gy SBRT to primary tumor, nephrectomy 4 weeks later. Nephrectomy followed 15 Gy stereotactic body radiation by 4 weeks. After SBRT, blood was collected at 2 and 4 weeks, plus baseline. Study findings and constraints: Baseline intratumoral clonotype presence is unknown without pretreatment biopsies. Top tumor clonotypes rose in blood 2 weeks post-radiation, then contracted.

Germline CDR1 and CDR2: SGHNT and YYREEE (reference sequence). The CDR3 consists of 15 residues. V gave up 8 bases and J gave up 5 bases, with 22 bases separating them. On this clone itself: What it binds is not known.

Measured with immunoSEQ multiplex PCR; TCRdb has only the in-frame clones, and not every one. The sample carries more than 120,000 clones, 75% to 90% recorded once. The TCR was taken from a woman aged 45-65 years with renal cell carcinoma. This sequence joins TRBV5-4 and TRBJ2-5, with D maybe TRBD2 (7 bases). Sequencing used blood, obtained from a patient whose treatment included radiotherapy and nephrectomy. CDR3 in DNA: TGTGCCAGTTATCTCGCCCCGGGGGGCGAGGAGACCCAGTACTTC. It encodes CASYLAPGGEETQYF.